This T cell receptor (beta chain) was captured by sequencing in a study of OX40 agonist ivuxolimab in advanced cancers. TCRdb keeps only in-frame clones here, not all; method: immunoSEQ multiplex PCR. The profile shows more than 65,000 clones, roughly 82% of them singletons. No patient had autoimmune disease or received systemic immunosuppression. As to this clone: Its antigen is as yet unknown.

Study-wide points: Several nonresponders also turned out to have low normalized T-cell clonal expansion.

CDR3 size: 14 residues. The germline gives CDR1 SEHNR, CDR2 FQNEAQ (reference sequence). The J segment lost 5 bases and the V segment lost 4 bases, leaving 5 bases of the junction unmatched. The chain has TRBV7-9 and TRBJ2-7; 10 nucleotides match TRBD1. The sequence came from an adult with an advanced solid tumor such as melanoma, head and neck, liver or kidney cancer. This sample comprised CD4+ or CD8+ T cells sorted from blood, obtained in a trial of the OX40 agonist ivuxolimab. The chain's CDR3 is CASSSGQGRHEQYF. CDR3 bases: TGTGCCAGCAGCTCGGGACAGGGGAGGCACGAGCAGTACTTC.